In its sample, the clone carrying this T cell receptor (beta chain) was seen a few times. What it recognizes is unknown. This CDR3 region has 11 residues. Trimming took 4 bases from V and 8 from J, leaving 8 bases between them. The data originate from a study of T-cell reconstitution after alpha-beta-depleted transplantation in children. Study findings and constraints: About two months after transplant, alpha-beta T cells reportedly came from several hundred expanded graft clones. T-cell counts and diversity at one year post-transplant came mainly from newly produced T cells.

The library targeted TCRbeta and was prepared with unique molecular identifiers. TCRdb reanalysed the PCR reads using MiXCR and keeps one entry per CDR3 protein. Of 900,000 or so distinct CDR3 sequences listed, under 20% are singletons. This specimen was PBMCs, mostly from graft donor cells, taken 360 days after TCRalphabeta/CD19-depleted stem cell transplant. The receptor's source is a male patient aged 10-17 years who had a stem cell transplant for acute lymphoblastic leukemia, so the T cells may come from the graft donor. V usage is TRBV12-3 or TRBV12-4 and J usage is TRBJ1-1; D is unclear. CDR3 sequence: CASSSTWEAFF. CDR3 in DNA: TGTGCCAGCAGTTCCACATGGGAAGCTTTCTTT.